This T cell receptor (beta chain) was identified in a study of shared clonotypes between healthy human individuals (TCRdb year 2020). Notes on the research overall: The cohort comprised two women and a few men aged 18 to 49 years. For each donor, CD4 naive and CD4 memory were each run on three plates, CD8 naive on two plates, and CD8 memory on one plate. To estimate repertoire size and how much clonotypes are shared between individuals, the study performed deep sequencing of blood TCR repertoires from about five healthy adults. To increase sequencing depth and limit assay-specific biases, TCR repertoire library preparation and sequencing were carried out by different laboratories using diverse techniques. Each donor's leukapheresis produced roughly between about 0.9 and 9.5 billion PBMCs.

The CDR3 holds 15 amino acids from the cysteine to the phenylalanine. CDR3 DNA only is kept here, 45 bases in frame from base 1. V and J lose 0 bases and 4 bases, and a span of 12 bases separates them. Based on the germline V gene, the CDR1 and CDR2 sequences are LGHNA and YSLEER. Using the deep immunoSEQ assay, TCR CDR3 regions were amplified from genomic DNA by multiplex PCR. For each cell subset, the extracted genomic DNA was distributed evenly across all wells of several immunoSEQ 96-well plates, and each plate served as one replicate. For sorted subsets, approximately 200 ng of genomic DNA, equivalent to 30,000 or so T cell genomes, went into each replicate PCR. Purified libraries were quantified with a Qubit 3.0 fluorometer, sized on a Bioanalyzer 2100, and re-quantified with the KAPA Library Quantification kit. A separate single-read 150-cycle Illumina NextSeq 550 flow cell was used to sequence each immunoSEQ 96-well plate. The paper's data handling went like this. Because the immunoSEQ output held only junctional sequences and lacked quality scores, the filtering could not match the filtering applied to full-length reads. To assign V/J genes and CDR3, sequences were annotated against IMGT germline references using PyIR, a Python wrapper for IgBLAST v1.9. Reads with weak V/J assignments (E-value above 1e-6), missing CDR3, stop codons, out-of-frame junctions, or ambiguous translated residues were removed. V3J clonotypes were defined by identical inferred V gene, J gene, and CDR3 amino acid sequence. Percentage overlap between repertoires was computed as shared unique clonotypes divided by the size of the smaller repertoire. Richness of each repertoire was evaluated using RTK rarefaction, the Chao1 estimator, and Recon v2.1 estimates of unobserved clonotypes. OLGA was used to compute generation probabilities for all TCRbeta clonotypes that the gDNA method yielded from a handful of donors. Entries here come from immuneACCESS through TCRdb and include only in-frame sequences with V and J called. Some clones fail to appear in such tables; in the studies checked, an unresolved V gene covers under half of the shortfall, and the cause of the remainder is unknown. The D gene and trimming were derived from the DNA, and the V and J assignments and clone size from that table. The sample yields over 850,000 clones; approximately 80% were counted once. The leading ten clones occupy about 0.52% of the sample.

Donors were healthy HIV-negative adults with no recently reported acute infections or vaccinations. Only Caucasian adults living in Nashville, Tennessee, USA were represented among the donors. CD4+ T cells were enriched by magnetic negative selection, after which naive cells were positively selected on CD45RA and the negative fraction was taken as the memory subset. After blood collection by leukapheresis, PBMCs were isolated using Ficoll-Histopaque density gradient centrifugation and then cryopreserved in the vapor phase of liquid nitrogen. Analytical flow cytometry was used to check the purity and quantity of every magnetically sorted T cell population. Genomic DNA was isolated from every sorted fraction and measured by UV absorbance on a Nanodrop 2000c. On this clone: Its binding antigen is unknown. Base quality data are lacking; no much larger clone is found one base away.

Broader findings and caveats from the paper: Based on pairwise subsampling, the degree of clonotype sharing among donors was expected to be affected by sequencing depth. Because the study included a small number of donors, the genetic and exposure-history diversity represented was limited. Estimated clonotype richness was generally larger for naive than for memory subsets. Sampling was restricted to blood, and TCR repertoires in tissue are likely to differ from TCR repertoires in blood. Higher generation probabilities were observed for clonotypes shared by all four sorted-subset donors than for non-shared clonotypes. When several donors were compared, the shared fraction of clonotypes was 5% to 6.5% for naive CD4, around 3.6% for naive CD8, roughly 2.3% for memory CD4, and less than 0.45% for memory CD8. Rarefaction of sorted-subset datasets indicated incomplete sequencing despite the large sequencing depth.

Sample: memory CD4+ T cells from PBMCs. The sample's cell subset or site label, in plain terms: CD45RA-negative fraction. This sequence uses TRBV4-3 and TRBJ1-2; TRBD1 is perhaps the D gene, given 5 matching bases. This receptor was taken from a man younger than 35 in good health. Some clones in this sample may be carry-over from other donors' samples. The DNA sequence follows: TGCGCCAGCAGCCAAGATGAGGCAGGGACCTATGGCTACACCTTC. This codes for CASSQDEAGTYGYTF.